Listed here are 5 T cell receptor beta chains from one sample, sequenced in a study of blood T cell repertoires in COVID-19 (TCRdb year 2020). Library preparation used the immunoSEQ multiplex PCR assay. TCRdb limited this immuneACCESS table to in-frame rearrangements with V and J called. A share of clones is missing; checked studies link under half to unresolved V genes, and the rest is unexplained. Counted in this sample were about 180,000 clones; approximately 85% of them appeared once. Approximately 7% of the sample lies in the top ten. The sequencing input was peripheral blood. These receptors were taken from an elderly man with COVID-19, enrolled during active disease.

The CDR3 reads CASSPAGGSNEAFF. CDR3 coding DNA: TGTGCCAGCTCACCCGCGGGAGGGAGTAATGAAGCTTTCTTT. The gene calls are TRBV18 and TRBJ1-1; D remains unclear. V shed 3 bases and J shed 7 bases, with 15 bases lying between them. This CDR3 has 14 amino acids. Germline-derived CDR1 and CDR2 are KGHSH and LQKENI.

The rearrangement uses TRBV5-5 and TRBJ1-5; D perhaps matches TRBD1 (6 bases). Germline lookup yields CDR1 SGHKS and CDR2 YYEKEE (reference sequence). There are 16 residues in the CDR3. Trimming pared 0 bases from V and 3 bases from J, leaving 13 bases between. The CDR3 sequence: CASSLEGRGVNQPQHF. DNA of the CDR3: TGTGCCAGCAGCTTGGAGGGGAGGGGGGTCAATCAGCCCCAGCATTTT.

The rearrangement uses TRBV6-5 and TRBJ2-7; 7 bases match TRBD1. This CDR3 is 14 amino acids long. Germline lookup yields CDR1 MNHEY and CDR2 SVGAGI. The junction had 7 bases not matched to a gene; V was cut back by 4 bases and J by 4 bases. The CDR3 here is CASSSGTEPYEQYF. In nucleotides, the CDR3 is TGTGCCAGCAGTTCAGGGACAGAACCATACGAGCAGTACTTC.

The chain couples TRBV18 to TRBJ2-5, with D tentatively TRBD1 (6 bases). CDR3 length: 12 residues. The V gene lost 4 bases and the J gene lost 3 bases, with 6 bases spanning the gap. Per germline, CDR1 KGHSH and CDR2 LQKENI. The CDR3 region is CASSRTEETQYF. The CDR3 DNA is TGTGCCAGCTCACGGACAGAAGAGACCCAGTACTTC.

The V gene is TRBV28, the J gene TRBJ2-7, with a weak D call TRBD2 (5 bases). There are 13 residues in the CDR3. V was trimmed by 2 bases and J by 3 bases, leaving 8 bases between them. CDR1 and CDR2 (germline): MDHEN, SYDVKM. CDR3 bases: TGTGCCAGCAGTTTAGGCCGGGGCTACGAGCAGTACTTC. Protein: CASSLGRGYEQYF.